Following are 21 T cell receptor beta chains from one sample sequenced in a study of T-cell reconstitution after alpha-beta-depleted transplantation in children. The TCRbeta library was prepared with unique molecular identifiers. TCRdb recomputed calls from the PCR reads with MiXCR, one row per CDR3 protein. This sample has some 450,000 distinct CDR3 sequences, with roughly 44% found just once. The sequencing used PBMCs, collected before TCRalphabeta/CD19-depleted stem cell transplant. The receptors derive from a girl aged 2 to 9 with aplastic anemia, due to receive a stem cell transplant.

V usage is TRBV27 and J usage is TRBJ2-7; TRBD2 matches 7 bases. The CDR3 loop spans 16 amino acids. J was trimmed by 4 bases and V by 3 bases; bases with no gene match: 12. Germline V gene sequence: CDR1 MNHEY, CDR2 SMNVEV (reference sequence). The CDR3 reads CASSFVASRGVYEQYF. The CDR3 DNA is TGTGCCAGCAGTTTCGTAGCGAGTCGGGGGGTTTACGAGCAGTACTTC.

This clonotype was recorded a few times. The rearrangement joins TRBV11-1 to TRBJ2-1; 7 positions match TRBD1. From germline, CDR1 is SGHAT and CDR2 FQDESV (reference sequence). J was trimmed by 3 bases and V by 4 bases; bases with no gene match: 6. The CDR3 length is 15 residues. The CDR3 nucleotides are TGTGCCAGCAGCTCAATCGACAGGGTCTACAATGAGCAGTTCTTC. It is translated as CASSSIDRVYNEQFF.

This clonotype was found a few times. CDR3 loop: CASSLANMASGRAGRETQYF. The CDR3 DNA reads as TGTGCCAGCAGCTTAGCTAATATGGCTAGCGGGAGGGCCGGGAGAGAGACCCAGTACTTC. This sequence joins TRBV11-1 and TRBJ2-5, with 12 positions matching TRBD2. V shed 0 bases, J shed 4 bases, and the junction held 15 bases outside the gene matches. The germline V gene encodes CDR1 SGHAT and CDR2 FQDESV (reference sequence). CDR3 length: 20 residues.

V gene TRBV7-9 combines with J gene TRBJ2-1; 11 bases fit TRBD2. The V and J ends lost 5 bases and 4 bases, in that order; junction bases with no gene match: 7. This CDR3 contains 16 residues. CDR1 and CDR2 (germline): SEHNR, FQNEAQ (reference sequence). The CDR3: CASSPSGLAEYNEQFF. CDR3 DNA: TGTGCCAGCAGCCCATCGGGACTAGCGGAATACAATGAGCAGTTCTTC.

This clonotype showed up many times. The CDR3 spells CASRNPGQGRTEAFF. CDR3 sequence (DNA): TGCGCCAGCCGAAATCCCGGACAGGGTCGTACTGAAGCTTTCTTT. The V gene is TRBV4-1, the J gene TRBJ1-1; 8 bases line up with TRBD1. The germline V gene has CDR1 MGHRA and CDR2 YSYEKL. The CDR3 consists of 15 residues. V was clipped by 8 bases and J by 5 bases; unmatched bases: 13.

V is TRBV5-5 and J is TRBJ1-2, with a possible D match to TRBD1 (6 bases). The CDR3 length is 12 residues. Germline V lookup: CDR1 SGHKS, CDR2 YYEKEE (reference sequence). Between the trimmed V and J ends, which lost 5 bases and 8 bases, there was a span of 13 bases. CDR3 nucleotide sequence: TGTGCCAGCAGTTCCACAGGGTTGGGCTACACCTTC. Protein sequence: CASSSTGLGYTF.

A few counts support this clonotype. The chain joins TRBV7-9 to TRBJ1-1, with D maybe TRBD1 (6 bases). Deletions cut 5 bases from V and 1 base from J, with 14 bases between. CDR3 length equals 15 residues. The germline CDR1 and CDR2 sequences are SEHNR and FQNEAQ (reference sequence). The CDR3 is CASSPRQAPNTEAFF. CDR3 nucleotides: TGTGCCAGCAGCCCCCGACAGGCCCCGAACACTGAAGCTTTCTTT.

The rearrangement joins TRBV20-1 to TRBJ2-1, with 8 positions matching TRBD2. Trimming at V came to 0 bases and at J to 5 bases, leaving 9 bases not matched to a gene. CDR3 length: 16 amino acids. Germline CDR1 is DFQATT and CDR2 is SNEGSKA (reference sequence). The CDR3 here is CSARDRIAGPDNEQFF. In nucleotides, the CDR3 is TGCAGTGCTAGAGATCGGATAGCGGGACCCGACAATGAGCAGTTCTTC.

About this clonotype: It may be a read error: a sequence one base away is much more abundant. This chain connects TRBV7-2 to TRBJ1-2; D is possibly TRBD1 (6 bases). Germline V gene data show CDR1 as SGHTA and CDR2 as FQGNSA. This CDR3 has 14 amino acids. V lost 2 bases to trimming and J lost 12 bases, with 19 bases between them. The CDR3 region is CASSLMGALWGDTF. The CDR3, as DNA: TGTGCCAGCAGCTTAATGGGGGCCCTATGGGGCGACACCTTC.

J is TRBJ1-2 and V is TRBV6-1; a weak D match, TRBD1 (6 bases). V lost 6 bases, J lost 1 base, and 9 bases lay in between. The CDR3 totals 13 residues. CDR1 is MNHNS, CDR2 SASEGT, per germline. The CDR3 loop is CASRPGHNYGYTF. CDR3 nucleotides: TGTGCCAGCAGACCGGGACATAACTATGGCTACACCTTC.

The chain carries TRBV25-1 and TRBJ2-5; 9 nucleotides agree with TRBD2. The CDR3 length is 17 residues. The V and J ends lost 3 bases and 4 bases, in that order; junction bases with no gene match: 12. CDR1 is MGHDK and CDR2 is SYGVNS in the germline V gene. CDR3 DNA sequence: TGTGCCAGCAGTGAGAGGGCGGGGGGGCGAATCCGAGAGACCCAGTACTTC. It translates to CASSERAGGRIRETQYF.

The CDR3 loop reads CASSRDSSRRGYTF. The CDR3 nucleotides read TGTGCCAGTAGCCGGGACAGCTCCCGGCGCGGCTACACCTTC. The chain is built from TRBV19 and TRBJ1-2; TRBD1 agrees at 7 bases. CDR1 is LNHDA, CDR2 SQIVND, per germline (reference sequence). V dropped 6 bases and J dropped 8; count of bases not matched to a gene: 12. This CDR3 spans 14 amino acids. Filled out from reference TRBV19 and TRBJ1-2, the complete variable domain reads DGGITQSPKYLFRKEGQNVTLSCEQNLNHDAMYWYRQDPGQGLRLIYYSQIVNDFQKGDIAEGYSVSREKKESFPLTVTSAQKNPTAFYLCASSRDSSRRGYTFGSGTRLTVV.

Ten or more counts support this clonotype. The chain employs TRBV20-1 and TRBJ2-7; D possibly uses TRBD1 or TRBD2 (5 bases each). Germline loops: CDR1 DFQATT, CDR2 SNEGSKA (reference sequence). V was trimmed by 6 bases and J by 6 bases, leaving 9 bases between them. The CDR3 extends over 10 amino acids. This CDR3 is CSAGDGEQYF. Written as DNA, the CDR3 is TGCAGTGCCGGGGACGGCGAGCAGTACTTC.

The chain joins TRBV11-2 to TRBJ2-1; TRBD1 agrees at 9 bases. CDR3 length: 18 residues. Trimming cost V 1 base and J 5 bases; bases outside gene matches: 12. Germline CDR1 is SGHAT and CDR2 is FQNNGV. In DNA, the CDR3 is TGTGCCAGCAGCTTAGGCGGCCCGCGGACAGGGGAAAACAATGAGCAGTTCTTC. The encoded protein is CASSLGGPRTGENNEQFF.

This clonotype turned up a few times. The chain joins TRBV7-8 to TRBJ2-2; TRBD2 matches at 7 bases. Trimming at V came to 1 base and at J to 3 bases, leaving 5 bases not matched to a gene. The CDR3 has 16 residues. Germline CDR1 and CDR2: SGHVS and FQNEAQ. In nucleotides, the CDR3 is TGTGCCAGCAGCTTAGGAACCGGGGGGTACACCGGGGAGCTGTTTTTT. Protein sequence: CASSLGTGGYTGELFF.

CDR3 residues: CASSLVQAGLAGGNEQFF. The CDR3, as DNA: TGTGCCAGCAGCTTAGTACAGGCGGGGCTAGCGGGGGGCAATGAGCAGTTCTTC. This rearrangement joins TRBV11-2 to TRBJ2-1; TRBD2 agrees at 11 bases. V lost 1 base to trimming and J lost 6 bases; unmatched junction nucleotides: 11. The CDR3 extends over 18 amino acids. Germline V gene sequence: CDR1 SGHAT, CDR2 FQNNGV. The variable domain in full, with the rest retrieved from reference TRBV11-2 and TRBJ2-1, is EAGVAQSPRYKIIEKRQSVAFWCNPISGHATLYWYQQILGQGPKLLIQFQNNGVVDDSQLPKDRFSAERLKGVDSTLKIQPAKLEDSAVYLCASSLVQAGLAGGNEQFFGPGTRLTVL.

This clonotype has more than one count but fewer than ten. The chain combines TRBV6-2 or TRBV6-3 with TRBJ2-5; TRBD1 matches 10 bases. Looked up from germline, CDR1 is MNHEY and CDR2 is SVGEGT. The CDR3 consists of 16 residues. V gave up 10 bases and J gave up 1 base; unmatched junction bases: 12. This CDR3 reads CAIRSLGQGGQETQYF. CDR3 DNA sequence: TGTGCCATCAGAAGTCTCGGACAGGGGGGCCAAGAGACCCAGTACTTC.

This clonotype was recorded only once. This rearrangement joins TRBV3-1 to TRBJ2-5; TRBD2 aligns across 9 bases. Trimming took 0 bases from V and 1 from J; bases not matched to a gene: 6. Germline loops: CDR1 LGHDT, CDR2 YNNKEL (reference sequence). The CDR3 consists of 17 residues. In nucleotides, the CDR3 is TGTGCCAGCAGCCAAGAGTGGCTAGCGGGAATCCAAGAGACCCAGTACTTC. Encoded protein: CASSQEWLAGIQETQYF.

The chain joins TRBV5-5 to TRBJ2-1; maybe TRBD2 (6 bases). CDR3 size: 14 residues. Germline CDR1 reads SGHKS; CDR2 reads YYEKEE (reference sequence). The ends were cut back, 5 bases at V and 6 bases at J, with 15 bases in the middle. CDR3 DNA sequence: TGTGCCAGCAGGTCCCGGGCGGGGATCAATGAGCAGTTCTTC. It yields the protein CASRSRAGINEQFF.

The chain joins TRBV20-1 to TRBJ2-7; D assignment may be TRBD1 or TRBD2 (5 bases each). Germline CDR1 DFQATT, CDR2 SNEGSKA (reference sequence). The CDR3 length is 18 residues. Trimming shortened V by 1 base and J by 0 bases, and 22 bases separated the two germline ends. The CDR3 coding sequence is TGCAGTGCTAGAGCCCCGGGACGGCGACACTCTAGCTCCTACGAGCAGTACTTC. Translation gives CSARAPGRRHSSSYEQYF.

This rearrangement joins TRBV28 to TRBJ2-3; D is undetermined. V was trimmed by 4 bases and J by 9 bases, leaving 11 bases between them. Germline loops: CDR1 MDHEN, CDR2 SYDVKM. CDR3 size: 12 residues. The CDR3 coding sequence is TGTGCCAGCAGTTCGAAGGGTGGGACGCAGTATTTT. The encoded protein is CASSSKGGTQYF.